Shown below are 4 T cell receptor beta chains from a single sample sequenced in a study of T-cell memory formation after mild COVID-19. One entry per CDR3 protein results from TCRdb running MiXCR on the 5' RACE reads. The sample carries about 140,000 distinct CDR3 sequences, under 30% recorded once. Material for sequencing was PBMCs or a T cell subset sorted from them (not recorded which). These receptors were obtained from an adult woman who had mild COVID-19 (a few samples of this study predate the infection). Cell type and time point are not known.

This clonotype has just a few counts. The rearrangement joins TRBV5-1 to TRBJ2-1, with 8 nucleotides matching TRBD2. The trim removed 0 bases at V and 9 bases at J, leaving 11 bases unmatched. The CDR3 is made up of 16 amino acids. The germline gives CDR1 SGHRS, CDR2 YFSETQ. In nucleotides, the CDR3 is TGCGCCAGCAGCTTGGGGTATAAGCGGGAGAGCGGTGAGCAGTTCTTC. Protein: CASSLGYKRESGEQFF.

This chain links TRBV25-1 with TRBJ2-1, with TRBD2 matching 10 bases. Germline V gene sequence: CDR1 MGHDK, CDR2 SYGVNS. Trimming took 3 bases from V and 7 from J; bases not matched to a gene: 6. This CDR3 spans 15 amino acids. CDR3: CASSETAGGPNEQFF. The CDR3, as DNA: TGTGCCAGCAGTGAGACAGCGGGAGGGCCTAATGAGCAGTTCTTC.

This chain connects TRBV27 to TRBJ1-6; TRBD1 agrees at 8 bases. Germline CDR1 is MNHEY and CDR2 is SMNVEV (reference sequence). After removal of 0 bases from V and 7 bases from J, the junction contained 5 bases not matched to a gene. This CDR3 is 16 amino acids long. CDR3 coding DNA: TGTGCCAGCAGTTTATCTGTCCAGGGGGCAAATTCACCCCTCCACTTT. It encodes CASSLSVQGANSPLHF.

This sequence joins TRBV9 and TRBJ2-7; D may be TRBD2 (6 bases). The ends were cut back, 4 bases at V and 1 base at J, with 18 bases in the middle. Germline V gene sequence: CDR1 SGDLS, CDR2 YYNGEE. The CDR3 has 16 residues. The CDR3 bases are TGTGCCAGCAGCCCGTCTAGCGCTGTCTCTTCCTACGAGCAGTACTTC. It translates to CASSPSSAVSSYEQYF.